A single sample is the source of the 27 T cell receptor beta chains below, sequenced in a study of human T cells and chemical hapten exposure. TCRdb processed the RACE reads anew with MiXCR; each CDR3 protein has one entry. This sample yields fewer than 500,000 distinct CDR3 sequences, of which roughly 5% are seen a single time; approximately 2.1% belongs to the top ten. The sample's time point: patch test 1, 2 weeks after DPC sensitization. Treatment in this sample: therapeutic diphenylcyclopropenone sensitization with weekly scalp DPC. Sequencing used whole blood, obtained in connection with sensitization to the hapten diphenylcyclopropenone (DPC). The receptors originated from a woman aged 45-60 years with alopecia areata. Some clones in this sample may be carry-over from other donors' samples.

This clonotype appeared many times. The chain recombines TRBV28 with TRBJ1-2; 8 nucleotides align to TRBD1. The germline V gene encodes CDR1 MDHEN and CDR2 SYDVKM. V lost 5 bases, J lost 4 bases, and 9 bases stayed unmatched. There are 15 residues in the CDR3. The CDR3 is CASSDRGQRSYGYTF. CDR3 in DNA: TGTGCCAGCAGTGACAGGGGACAAAGGAGCTATGGCTACACCTTC.

The chain recombines TRBV27 with TRBJ1-1; the match to TRBD1 covers 7 bases. J was trimmed by 6 bases and V by 2 bases; bases with no gene match: 9. Germline CDR1 and CDR2: MNHEY and SMNVEV (reference sequence). CDR3 length equals 15 residues. CDR3 in DNA: TGTGCCAGCAGTTTAGGTGTAGGGGGCAGGTCTGAAGCTTTCTTT. Its translation is CASSLGVGGRSEAFF.

CDR3 in amino acids: CSVARVLQTEAFF. Here the CDR3 DNA reads TGCAGCGTTGCTAGGGTTCTCCAGACTGAAGCTTTCTTT. The rearrangement uses TRBV29-1 and TRBJ1-1; unclear D gene. Germline V lookup: CDR1 SQVTM, CDR2 ANQGSEA. V was clipped by 4 bases and J by 5 bases, with 14 bases between them. This CDR3 contains 13 residues.

As to this clonotype: Possible read error: a much larger clone is one base away. V usage is TRBV27 and J usage is TRBJ1-2, with TRBD1 as a possible D gene (6 bases). The CDR3 covers 13 residues. The V end was cut by 6 bases, the J end by 8 bases, with 16 bases between. The germline V gene encodes CDR1 MNHEY and CDR2 SMNVEV (reference sequence). The CDR3 region has the DNA TGTGCCAGCAGGGGCTTGGGGGCGCTGGGCTACACCTTC. It specifies CASRGLGALGYTF.

The table lists this clonotype with many counts. The rearrangement uses TRBV20-1 and TRBJ1-1; D not resolved. Between the trimmed V and J ends, which lost 0 bases and 7 bases, there was a span of 15 bases. The CDR3 runs to 14 residues. Germline V lookup: CDR1 DFQATT, CDR2 SNEGSKA (reference sequence). CDR3 region: CSAREDARGNEAFF. The CDR3 DNA reads as TGCAGTGCTAGAGAGGACGCCCGCGGGAATGAAGCTTTCTTT.

About this clonotype itself: Likely a read error: the CDR3 ends without its conserved phenylalanine or tryptophan. This chain uses TRBV5-6 with TRBJ2-1; D ambiguous. Germline V gene data show CDR1 as SGHDT and CDR2 as YYEEEE. Trimming took off 6 bases at V and 0 bases at J, with 28 bases between the two ends. There are 20 residues in the CDR3. In DNA form, the CDR3 reads TGTGCCAGCACCCCGTTGGATCCCCTCCGCCAAGTTCCCTCCTACAATGAGCAGTTCCTC. The encoded protein is CASTPLDPLRQVPSYNEQFL.

This clonotype was observed a handful of times. CDR3 sequence reads: CASSPQGGRTEAFF. The DNA of the CDR3 is TGTGCCAGCAGCCCCCAAGGGGGGCGAACTGAAGCTTTCTTT. V and J are TRBV3-1 and TRBJ1-1, with a weak D call TRBD1 (6 bases). The V gene's germline CDR1 is LGHDT and CDR2 YNNKEL (reference sequence). Trimming removed 4 bases from V and 5 bases from J, with 14 bases in between. The CDR3 is made up of 14 amino acids.

This clonotype was seen many times. V and J are TRBV18 and TRBJ2-1; D is ambiguous. V lost 5 bases and J lost 10, with 12 bases in between. The CDR3 totals 12 residues. CDR1 KGHSH and CDR2 LQKENI come from the germline V gene. The CDR3 nucleotides are TGTGCCAGCTCAATTGGGGTTGTGGAGCAGTTCTTC. It encodes CASSIGVVEQFF.

This clonotype occurred a few times. This chain links TRBV3-1 with TRBJ2-1; 8 bases map to TRBD1. The CDR3 runs 13 residues. Germline V CDR1 and CDR2: LGHDT, YNNKEL (reference sequence). V lost 1 base, J lost 7 bases, and 0 bases stayed unmatched. The CDR3 sequence: CASSQGDRNEQFF. CDR3 sequence (DNA): TGTGCCAGCAGCCAAGGGGACAGGAATGAGCAGTTCTTC.

This clonotype was detected many times. CDR3 region: CASSPTGNYEQYF. DNA of the CDR3: TGCGCCAGCAGCCCGACAGGGAACTACGAGCAGTACTTC. V usage is TRBV5-1 and J usage is TRBJ2-7; 7 nucleotides align to TRBD1. This CDR3 is 13 amino acids long. From germline, CDR1 is SGHRS and CDR2 YFSETQ. Unmatched junction bases numbered 4, after V lost 4 bases and J lost 3 bases.

In this sample, this clonotype turned up many times. The CDR3 here is CASSMGLTDTQYF. The CDR3 DNA is TGTGCCAGCAGCATGGGACTTACAGATACGCAGTATTTT. The V and J genes are TRBV7-8 and TRBJ2-3, with D perhaps TRBD2 (6 bases). The V end was cut by 5 bases, the J end by 3 bases, with 9 bases between. The CDR3 length is 13 residues. Germline V gives CDR1 SGHVS, CDR2 FQNEAQ.

This clonotype came up a few times. The V and J genes are TRBV18 and TRBJ1-1; D unresolved. The CDR3 loop spans 14 amino acids. Between the trimmed V and J ends, which lost 3 bases and 4 bases, there was a span of 12 bases. Looked up from germline, CDR1 is KGHSH and CDR2 is LQKENI. In DNA form, the CDR3 reads TGTGCCAGCTCACCCCACCCTGGTGGCACTGAAGCTTTCTTT. It encodes CASSPHPGGTEAFF.

V gene TRBV18 combines with J gene TRBJ2-3, with D unclear. The V gene's germline CDR1 is KGHSH and CDR2 LQKENI. The length of the CDR3 is 12 residues. Trimming stripped 4 bases from V and 6 bases from J, with 8 bases between. The DNA of the CDR3 is TGTGCCAGCTCACGGATGGACGATACGCAGTATTTT. As protein: CASSRMDDTQYF.

Many counts were recorded for this clonotype. The chain is built from TRBV7-9 and TRBJ1-1; weak D call: TRBD1 (5 bases). V was pared by 0 bases and J by 6 bases, with 11 bases between. The CDR3 loop spans 14 amino acids. Germline lookup yields CDR1 SEHNR and CDR2 FQNEAQ (reference sequence). The CDR3 DNA reads TGTGCCAGCAGCTTAGCGTTAGGGGTACCTGAAGCTTTCTTT. It translates to CASSLALGVPEAFF.

This clonotype was counted ten times or more. The chain links TRBV9 to TRBJ2-5, with D unresolved. The germline V and J ends were trimmed by 4 bases and 1 base, with 23 bases remaining between them. The CDR3 totals 18 residues. The V gene's germline CDR1 is SGDLS and CDR2 YYNGEE. The CDR3 nucleotides read TGTGCCAGCAGCATGTCGACCTCCACGCCACACTTCCAAGAGACCCAGTACTTC. Residues: CASSMSTSTPHFQETQYF.

This clonotype was found many times. V gene TRBV24-1 combines with J gene TRBJ2-1; 8 positions match TRBD2. This CDR3 contains 15 residues. With 6 bases clipped from V and 7 bases from J, the junction kept 10 bases outside the gene matches. Germline assignment: CDR1 KGHDR and CDR2 SFDVKD. CDR3 DNA sequence: TGTGCCACCAGTAGTGGATTAGCGGGACCGAATGAGCAGTTCTTC. Its translation is CATSSGLAGPNEQFF.

This clonotype has a count of ten or more. The V and J genes are TRBV10-3 and TRBJ2-7; TRBD1 is a possible D gene (5 bases). There are 11 residues in the CDR3. Trimming left V 6 bases short and J 4 bases short, with 7 bases between. The germline gives CDR1 ENHRY, CDR2 SYGVKD. Written as DNA, the CDR3 is TGTGCCATCAGAGGGGATTACGAGCAGTACTTC. Its protein is CAIRGDYEQYF.

This clonotype was recorded many times. The chain has TRBV5-1 and TRBJ2-2; TRBD2 matches at 10 bases. Germline lookup yields CDR1 SGHRS and CDR2 YFSETQ. J lost 9 bases, V lost 3 bases, and 8 bases had no gene match. CDR3 length: 15 residues. CDR3: CASSSPGTSDRELFF. The CDR3 DNA reads as TGCGCCAGCAGCTCACCCGGGACTAGCGATCGGGAGCTGTTTTTT.

A word on this clonotype: Its ends do not fully match the called genes, so a read error is possible. This chain uses TRBV2 with TRBJ2-1; D uncertain. Germline values: CDR1 SNHLY, CDR2 FYNNEI. The CDR3 covers 13 residues. The CDR3 reads CASREGPTNEQFF. CDR3 coding DNA: TGTGCCAGCAGGGAAGGACCGACTAATGAGCAGTTCTTC. Combining the CDR3 with reference TRBV2 and TRBJ2-1 gives the whole variable domain EPEVTQTPSHQVTQMGQEVILRCVPISNHLYFYWYRQILGQKVEFLVSFYNNEISEKSEIFDDQFSVERPDGSNFTLKIRSTKLEDSAMYFCASREGPTNEQFFGPGTRLTVL.

This clonotype was counted a few times. The gene calls are TRBV4-1 and TRBJ1-1, with D possibly being TRBD1 (6 bases). Trimming shortened V by 1 base and J by 8 bases, and 14 bases separated the two germline ends. Germline V CDR1 and CDR2: MGHRA, YSYEKL. This CDR3 has 14 residues. The CDR3 region has the DNA TGCGCCAGCAGCCAAGCACAGGGCGTCTTGGAAGCTTTCTTT. Amino acid sequence: CASSQAQGVLEAFF.

This clonotype was detected ten times or more. V is TRBV12-3 or TRBV12-4 and J is TRBJ1-2, with a possible D match to TRBD1 (5 bases). The CDR3 spans 12 residues. Trimming stripped 5 bases from V and 4 bases from J, with 8 bases between. The CDR3 sequence is CASSGTVYGYTF. The CDR3 DNA is TGTGCCAGCAGTGGGACGGTCTATGGCTACACCTTC.

Only a few counts were recorded for this clonotype. V usage is TRBV7-8 and J usage is TRBJ1-4; the match to TRBD1 covers 8 bases. Germline lookup yields CDR1 SGHVS and CDR2 FQNEAQ. The CDR3 is 21 amino acids. V dropped 5 bases and J dropped 0; count of bases not matched to a gene: 20. CDR3 sequence (DNA): TGTGCCAGCAGCGATCCAGCCTGGACAGGGAGGAGACAAGCAACTAATGAAAAACTGTTTTTT. This translates into CASSDPAWTGRRQATNEKLFF.

The chain links TRBV23-1 to TRBJ1-1, with no clear D. TRBV23-1 is recorded as an ORF, its role being uncertain. The CDR3 extends over 15 amino acids. V dropped 0 bases and J dropped 1 base, with 9 bases sitting between them. CDR3 in amino acids: CASSQSTETNTEAFF. CDR3 in DNA: TGCGCCAGCAGTCAATCGACCGAGACGAACACTGAAGCTTTCTTT.

This rearrangement joins TRBV2 to TRBJ2-4; D unresolved. V gave up 5 bases and J gave up 2 bases, with 19 bases separating them. The length of the CDR3 is 17 residues. CDR1 SNHLY and CDR2 FYNNEI come from the germline V gene. The CDR3 loop is CASSPRVGSSPKNIQYF. DNA of the CDR3: TGTGCCAGCAGTCCCCGCGTCGGGTCCAGCCCCAAAAACATTCAGTACTTC.

The table lists this clonotype with many counts. This chain uses TRBV6-2 or TRBV6-3 with TRBJ1-6; D not certain. The CDR3 has 13 amino acids. Trimming removed 10 bases from V and 3 bases from J, with 10 bases in between. Germline assignment: CDR1 MNHEY and CDR2 SVGEGT. CDR3 protein: CATTDGYNSPLHF. The DNA of the CDR3 is TGTGCCACTACGGACGGCTATAATTCACCCCTCCACTTT.

This clonotype appeared many times. This chain connects TRBV7-2 to TRBJ2-7; TRBD2 matches 12 bases. CDR3 length: 15 amino acids. Trimming removed 4 bases from V and 6 bases from J; junction bases left unmatched: 7. Germline V lookup: CDR1 SGHTA, CDR2 FQGNSA. CDR3 DNA: TGTGCCAGCAGCTCCGGACTAGCGGGGCTCGCCGAGCAGTACTTC. Translating it yields CASSSGLAGLAEQYF.

The rearrangement uses TRBV7-9 and TRBJ2-3; D is ambiguous. CDR1 and CDR2 from the germline V gene are SEHNR and FQNEAQ (reference sequence). The CDR3 has 12 amino acids. V was shortened by 6 bases and J by 5 bases, with 9 bases between the two germline ends. CDR3 coding DNA: TGTGCCAGCAGACGACTGGGAGATACGCAGTATTTT. Its protein product is CASRRLGDTQYF. Complete variable domain (other parts from reference TRBV7-9 and TRBJ2-3): DTGVSQNPRHKITKRGQNVTFRCDPISEHNRLYWYRQTLGQGPEFLTYFQNEAQLEKSRLLSDRFSAERPKGSFSTLEIQRTEQGDSAMYLCASRRLGDTQYFGPGTRLTVL.